These 23 T cell receptor beta chains came from one sample sequenced in a study of technical replicates of blood from a few donors. TCRdb's copy holds only in-frame clones and misses some; the assay was immunoSEQ multiplex PCR. Counted here are some 68,000 clones, around 95% occurring once; the ten biggest clones make up 0.2% to 0.3%. The sequenced sample consisted of T cells isolated from PBMCs. The receptors here all came from a human donor in good health.

In its sample, this clone was seen a few times. This sequence joins TRBV28 and TRBJ1-5; 9 nucleotides line up with TRBD1. The CDR3 loop spans 15 amino acids. The germline gives CDR1 MDHEN, CDR2 SYDVKM. Germline trimming cut 2 bases from V and 4 bases from J; bases unmatched to any gene: 3. DNA of the CDR3: TGTGCCAGCAGTTTAGGGGACAGGGTTAATCAGCCCCAGCATTTT. Its translation is CASSLGDRVNQPQHF.

The V gene is TRBV18, the J gene TRBJ2-7; 7 nucleotides agree with TRBD2. The CDR3 sequence is 14 residues long. With V trimmed by 2 bases and J by 3 bases, 4 bases remained unmatched. Per germline, CDR1 KGHSH and CDR2 LQKENI. CDR3 nucleotide sequence: TGTGCCAGCTCACCATGGGAGGGGAACTACGAGCAGTACTTC. Translation gives CASSPWEGNYEQYF.

V gene TRBV6-1 combines with J gene TRBJ2-3; 9 positions match TRBD1. Germline V gene lookup returns CDR1 MNHNS and CDR2 SASEGT. V lost 4 bases, J lost 0 bases, and 5 bases stayed unmatched. The CDR3 runs to 16 residues. CDR3: CASSVQTGGSTDTQYF. The CDR3 DNA reads TGTGCCAGCAGTGTACAGACAGGGGGTAGCACAGATACGCAGTATTTT.

The rearrangement uses TRBV7-3 and TRBJ1-1; D unclear. This CDR3 region has 15 residues. Germline lookup yields CDR1 SGHTA and CDR2 FQGTGA. The V end lost 0 bases, the J end lost 6 bases, and 14 bases lay between the germline ends. The CDR3 protein is CASSLTLGGDPEAFF. The CDR3 DNA follows: TGTGCCAGCAGCTTAACGTTAGGCGGGGATCCTGAAGCTTTCTTT.

V and J are TRBV27 and TRBJ2-7; TRBD2 might be the D (6 bases). In germline, CDR1 is MNHEY, CDR2 SMNVEV (reference sequence). V lost 5 bases, J lost 3 bases, and 8 bases lay in between. The CDR3 is made up of 12 amino acids. The CDR3 loop is CASSGTGYEQYF. In DNA form, the CDR3 reads TGTGCCAGCAGTGGGACTGGCTACGAGCAGTACTTC.

The chain carries TRBV2 and TRBJ1-1; the match to TRBD1 covers 8 bases. The CDR3 sequence is 15 residues long. Germline CDR1 and CDR2: SNHLY and FYNNEI. The junction had 5 bases not matched to a gene; V was cut back by 1 base and J by 4 bases. The CDR3 loop reads CASSEGRTGSTEAFF. Here the CDR3 DNA reads TGTGCCAGCAGTGAAGGGCGGACAGGGAGCACTGAAGCTTTCTTT. The whole variable domain, remainder taken from reference TRBV2 and TRBJ1-1, is EPEVTQTPSHQVTQMGQEVILRCVPISNHLYFYWYRQILGQKVEFLVSFYNNEISEKSEIFDDQFSVERPDGSNFTLKIRSTKLEDSAMYFCASSEGRTGSTEAFFGQGTRLTVV.

This clone came up once. This sequence joins TRBV19 and TRBJ2-7; D is possibly TRBD2 (5 bases). The CDR3 extends over 12 amino acids. Germline V gene data show CDR1 as LNHDA and CDR2 as SQIVND (reference sequence). V was shortened by 7 bases and J by 0 bases, with 7 bases between the two germline ends. This CDR3 is CASTAGSYEQYF. CDR3 sequence (DNA): TGTGCCAGTACGGCGGGCTCCTACGAGCAGTACTTC.

The chain employs TRBV27 and TRBJ1-1, with a weak D call TRBD1 (6 bases). The V end was cut by 4 bases, the J end by 6 bases, with 21 bases between. The CDR3 spans 16 residues. Germline loops: CDR1 MNHEY, CDR2 SMNVEV (reference sequence). The CDR3 DNA follows: TGTGCCAGCAGTTCGCAATGGGACATAACTAACGCTGAAGCTTTCTTT. Encoded protein: CASSSQWDITNAEAFF.

V is TRBV6-5 and J is TRBJ1-1; D call uncertain. V lost 2 bases, J lost 0 bases, and 7 bases lay in between. CDR1 is MNHEY, CDR2 SVGAGI, per germline. The CDR3 consists of 14 residues. This CDR3 is CASSYLGVNTEAFF. CDR3 coding DNA: TGTGCCAGCAGTTACCTCGGGGTGAACACTGAAGCTTTCTTT.

Remarks on this clone: At one of its ends the junction is not consistent with the germline gene, which may arise from a read error. V and J are TRBV7-9 and TRBJ2-5; weak D call: TRBD1 (6 bases). The CDR3 consists of 13 residues. Germline V gene sequence: CDR1 SEHNR, CDR2 FQNEAQ (reference sequence). In DNA form, the CDR3 reads TGTGCCTGCAGTGGGAGAGGGGGAGAGACCCAGTACTTC. This gives the protein CACSGRGGETQYF.

This chain uses TRBV27 with TRBJ2-1, with D perhaps TRBD2 (5 bases). V gave up 6 bases and J gave up 3 bases, with 6 bases separating them. This CDR3 comprises 12 residues. Germline V lookup: CDR1 MNHEY, CDR2 SMNVEV (reference sequence). Written as DNA, the CDR3 is TGTGCCAGCAGCAGCGGCTACAATGAGCAGTTCTTC. This encodes CASSSGYNEQFF.

The chain joins TRBV5-4 to TRBJ2-5; maybe TRBD2 (6 bases). Germline-derived CDR1 and CDR2 are SGHNT and YYREEE (reference sequence). The CDR3 loop spans 13 amino acids. The germline V and J ends were trimmed by 4 bases and 7 bases, with 14 bases remaining between them. CDR3: CASSRDSSGTQYF. The CDR3 DNA follows: TGTGCCAGCAGCCGGGACTCCTCTGGGACCCAGTACTTC.

The rearrangement uses TRBV15 and TRBJ1-5, with D unresolved. This CDR3 contains 17 residues. The V end was cut by 0 bases, the J end by 5 bases, with 17 bases between. CDR1 and CDR2 from the germline V gene are LNHNV and YYDKDF (reference sequence). The CDR3 region has the DNA TGTGCCACCAGCAGAGATCGGGCGGGTAGTGGGGATCAGCCCCAGCATTTT. This encodes CATSRDRAGSGDQPQHF.

The chain links TRBV7-2 to TRBJ2-1; 7 bases fit TRBD1. This CDR3 comprises 13 residues. In germline, CDR1 is SGHTA, CDR2 FQGNSA. CDR3 in DNA: TGTGCTTCACAGGGGCCCTCCTACAATGAGCAGTTCTTC. It specifies CASQGPSYNEQFF.

This chain connects TRBV6-6 to TRBJ1-6, with TRBD1 matching over 7 bases. CDR1 MNHNY and CDR2 SVGAGI come from the germline V gene (reference sequence). Trimming removed 11 bases from V and 0 bases from J; junction bases left unmatched: 10. The CDR3 is 16 amino acids. The CDR3 nucleotides are TGTGCCTCCCGGGACAGAAAAAGCTCCTATAATTCACCCCTCCACTTT. Its protein product is CASRDRKSSYNSPLHF.

The chain combines TRBV4-1 with TRBJ2-7; D is perhaps TRBD1 (6 bases). This CDR3 has 15 amino acids. Trimming pared 0 bases from V and 2 bases from J, leaving 11 bases between. Germline CDR1 and CDR2: MGHRA and YSYEKL. The CDR3 region is CASSQEARGTYEQYF. As DNA, the CDR3 is TGCGCCAGCAGCCAAGAGGCCAGGGGAACCTACGAGCAGTACTTC.

The CDR3 DNA follows: TGCGCCAGCACCCCAGGGCCGTTCTACGAGCAGTACTTC. Translating it yields CASTPGPFYEQYF. The chain carries TRBV5-1 and TRBJ2-7, with D possibly matching TRBD1 (5 bases). The V gene's germline CDR1 is SGHRS and CDR2 YFSETQ. The CDR3 is made up of 13 amino acids. The germline V and J ends were trimmed by 6 bases and 3 bases, with 13 bases remaining between them.

V gene TRBV28 combines with J gene TRBJ2-7; 13 positions match TRBD2. This CDR3 has 14 amino acids. Germline CDR1 MDHEN, CDR2 SYDVKM. V shed 5 bases, J shed 8 bases, and the junction held 6 bases outside the gene matches. The DNA of the CDR3 is TGTGCCAGCAGTCTAGGGGGACTAGCGGGACAGCAGTACTTC. It is translated as CASSLGGLAGQQYF.

This chain links TRBV7-9 with TRBJ1-3, with D unresolved. CDR3 length: 16 amino acids. The ends were cut back, 1 base at V and 0 bases at J, with 10 bases in the middle. CDR1 SEHNR and CDR2 FQNEAQ come from the germline V gene (reference sequence). CDR3 amino acids: CASSLGNRGSGNTIYF. Here the CDR3 DNA reads TGTGCCAGCAGCTTAGGTAATCGCGGCTCTGGAAACACCATATATTTT.

The chain couples TRBV30 to TRBJ2-1; D is possibly TRBD1 (6 bases). The germline CDR1 and CDR2 sequences are GTSNPN and SVGIG (reference sequence). The CDR3 has 16 residues. Trimming shortened V by 5 bases and J by 0 bases, and 17 bases separated the two germline ends. The CDR3 DNA sequence: TGTGCCTGGGAGGGGGACACTAGAAGCTCCTACAATGAGCAGTTCTTC. The encoded protein is CAWEGDTRSSYNEQFF. Full variable domain (remainder filled in from reference TRBV30 and TRBJ2-1): SQTIHQWPATLVQPVGSPLSLECTVEGTSNPNLYWYRQAAGRGLQLLFYSVGIGQISSEVPQNLSASRPQDRQFILSSKKLLLSDSGFYLCAWEGDTRSSYNEQFFGPGTRLTVL.

The V call is TRBV6-5, the J call TRBJ2-1; D remains unclear. Germline V lookup: CDR1 MNHEY, CDR2 SVGAGI. This CDR3 is built from 13 residues. The ends were cut back, 5 bases at V and 6 bases at J, with 11 bases in the middle. The CDR3 DNA reads TGTGCCAGCAGTCCCCGTCTAAGCAATGAGCAGTTCTTC. Its translation is CASSPRLSNEQFF.

V and J are TRBV7-9 and TRBJ2-1, with 8 bases identical to TRBD2. Trimming at V came to 8 bases and at J to 0 bases, leaving 3 bases not matched to a gene. CDR1 is SEHNR and CDR2 is FQNEAQ in the germline V gene (reference sequence). This CDR3 comprises 14 residues. The CDR3 spells CASGAGDSYNEQFF. In nucleotides, the CDR3 is TGTGCCAGCGGAGCGGGAGACTCCTACAATGAGCAGTTCTTC.

This clone was observed a few times. The chain recombines TRBV19 with TRBJ1-1, with 9 bases aligning to TRBD1. The V segment lost 8 bases and the J segment 1 base; nucleotides outside the gene matches: 2. The CDR3 runs 13 residues. Germline CDR1 LNHDA, CDR2 SQIVND (reference sequence). CDR3: CASGQGRNTEAFF. In nucleotides, the CDR3 is TGTGCCAGTGGACAGGGGAGGAACACTGAAGCTTTCTTT.